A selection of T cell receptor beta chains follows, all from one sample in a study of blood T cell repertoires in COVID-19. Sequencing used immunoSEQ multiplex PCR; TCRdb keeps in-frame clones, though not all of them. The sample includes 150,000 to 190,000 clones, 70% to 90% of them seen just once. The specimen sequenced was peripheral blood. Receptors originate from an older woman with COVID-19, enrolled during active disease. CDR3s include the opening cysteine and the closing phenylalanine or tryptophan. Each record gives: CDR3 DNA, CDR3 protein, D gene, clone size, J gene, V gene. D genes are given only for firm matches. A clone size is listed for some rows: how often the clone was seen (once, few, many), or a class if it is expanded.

DNA: TGTGCCAGCAGTTTACGGACAGGGACAAACATTCAGTACTTC
CDR3: CASSLRTGTNIQYF
D: TRBD1
size: NA
J: TRBJ2-4
V: TRBV27

DNA: TGCGCCAGCCCTGGGAGGGATCACACTGAAGCTTTCTTT
CDR3: CASPGRDHTEAFF
D: NA
size: NA
J: TRBJ1-1
V: TRBV5-1

DNA: TGCGCCAGCAGTGAGCCGGGACAGGGAAATACGCAGTATTTT
CDR3: CASSEPGQGNTQYF
D: TRBD1
size: few
J: TRBJ2-3
V: TRBV10-1

DNA: TGTGCCAGCAGCCCGGGACAGGCCTCTTATGGCTACACCTTC
CDR3: CASSPGQASYGYTF
D: TRBD1
size: NA
J: TRBJ1-2
V: TRBV7-8

DNA: TGTGCCAGCAGTTATATGTTCGCGGGAGGCGGCAATGAGCAGTTCTTC
CDR3: CASSYMFAGGGNEQFF
D: TRBD2
size: NA
J: TRBJ2-1
V: TRBV6-5

DNA: TGTGCCAGCAGCCAAAGGGGGTCTGGAAACACCATATATTTT
CDR3: CASSQRGSGNTIYF
D: NA
size: NA
J: TRBJ1-3
V: TRBV3-1/TRBV3-2

DNA: TGTGCCAGCAGCTTCACAGAGAGCTCCTATAATTCACCCCTCCACTTT
CDR3: CASSFTESSYNSPLHF
D: NA
size: NA
J: TRBJ1-6
V: TRBV7-8

DNA: TGTGCCAGCAGCTCAACAGGGCTCTACACCTTC
CDR3: CASSSTGLYTF
D: NA
size: NA
J: TRBJ1-2
V: TRBV7-9

DNA: TGTGCCAGCAGCCCCAACAGGGGGGCAGATACGCAGTATTTT
CDR3: CASSPNRGADTQYF
D: TRBD1
size: NA
J: TRBJ2-3
V: TRBV3-1/TRBV3-2

DNA: TGTGCCAGCAGCTTACGGGGAAGCGGTTCGGGAAAACTGTTTTTT
CDR3: CASSLRGSGSGKLFF
D: NA
size: NA
J: TRBJ1-4
V: TRBV7-9

DNA: TGTGCCAGCAGCGACGGACTAGCGGGAGGGGGGGAGCAGTACTTC
CDR3: CASSDGLAGGGEQYF
D: TRBD2
size: few
J: TRBJ2-7
V: TRBV2

DNA: TGTGCCTGGAGTCCCCTTAACACTGAAGCTTTCTTT
CDR3: CAWSPLNTEAFF
D: NA
size: NA
J: TRBJ1-1
V: TRBV30

DNA: TGTGCCAGCAATACCCGGAGACAGGGGAACTACAACGAGCAGTACTTC
CDR3: CASNTRRQGNYNEQYF
D: TRBD1
size: NA
J: TRBJ2-7
V: TRBV2

DNA: TGCGCCAGCAGCTTGGAGAGCGACAGGGTCACTGAAGCTTTCTTT
CDR3: CASSLESDRVTEAFF
D: TRBD1
size: NA
J: TRBJ1-1
V: TRBV5-1

DNA: TGTGCCAGCAGCTTAGTCGGGGTTACCTACAATGAGCAGTTCTTC
CDR3: CASSLVGVTYNEQFF
D: NA
size: NA
J: TRBJ2-1
V: TRBV7-9

DNA: TGTGCCAGCAGTGACCTAGGACTAGCGGGGTCCTCTTTGAGCACAGATACGCAGTATTTT
CDR3: CASSDLGLAGSSLSTDTQYF
D: TRBD2
size: NA
J: TRBJ2-3
V: TRBV2

DNA: TGTGCCAGCTCACCACCGAGGGGGCAGGATGGCTACACCTTC
CDR3: CASSPPRGQDGYTF
D: TRBD1
size: NA
J: TRBJ1-2
V: TRBV18

DNA: TGTGCCAGCAGCCCGGTGGGACAGGGAGAAGCTGAAGCTTTCTTT
CDR3: CASSPVGQGEAEAFF
D: TRBD1
size: NA
J: TRBJ1-1
V: TRBV4-2

DNA: TGTGCCACCAGCAGCGGACTGGAGGGTCAGCCCCAGCATTTT
CDR3: CATSSGLEGQPQHF
D: NA
size: NA
J: TRBJ1-5
V: TRBV15

DNA: TGTGCCAGCTCACCAGGGGGGGCCCAAGAGACCCAGTACTTC
CDR3: CASSPGGAQETQYF
D: NA
size: NA
J: TRBJ2-5
V: TRBV18

DNA: TGTGCCAGCAGCTTGGACAGTTCTAATTCACCCCTCCACTTT
CDR3: CASSLDSSNSPLHF
D: NA
size: NA
J: TRBJ1-6
V: TRBV5-4

DNA: TGTGCCAGCAGTAAACACAGGGGGAAAGAGACCCAGTACTTC
CDR3: CASSKHRGKETQYF
D: TRBD1
size: once
J: TRBJ2-5
V: TRBV27

DNA: TGTGCCAGCAGTTTATTAGGGGGCGAGACCCAGTACTTC
CDR3: CASSLLGGETQYF
D: TRBD1
size: NA
J: TRBJ2-5
V: TRBV12-3/TRBV12-4

DNA: TGTGCCAGCAGTCGACAGGGGGCTAGTACTAATGAAAAACTGTTTTTT
CDR3: CASSRQGASTNEKLFF
D: TRBD1
size: NA
J: TRBJ1-4
V: TRBV6-6

DNA: TGTGCCAGCAGCCCTGCGTTGAAGTCGTTGAACACTGAAGCTTTCTTT
CDR3: CASSPALKSLNTEAFF
D: NA
size: NA
J: TRBJ1-1
V: TRBV3-1/TRBV3-2

DNA: TGTGCCATCAGTGAGTCTCAAATTCTAGCGTTGCAGTTCTTC
CDR3: CAISESQILALQFF
D: NA
size: NA
J: TRBJ2-1
V: TRBV10-3

DNA: TGCGCCAGCAGCCAGGGGGATAATGAAAAACTGTTTTTT
CDR3: CASSQGDNEKLFF
D: TRBD1
size: few
J: TRBJ1-4
V: TRBV5-1

DNA: TGTGCCAGCTCACTACAGGGAAGGAACACTGAAGCTTTCTTT
CDR3: CASSLQGRNTEAFF
D: NA
size: NA
J: TRBJ1-1
V: TRBV18

DNA: TGTGCCAGCAGCGTACTACAGGGGAACACTGAAGCTTTCTTT
CDR3: CASSVLQGNTEAFF
D: NA
size: NA
J: TRBJ1-1
V: TRBV9

DNA: TGTGCCAGCAGACCGACAGGGGGCGGAAACACCATATATTTT
CDR3: CASRPTGGGNTIYF
D: TRBD1
size: NA
J: TRBJ1-3
V: TRBV2

DNA: TGCGCCAGCAGCTTGGCCTCACAGCCAACTAATGAAAAACTGTTTTTT
CDR3: CASSLASQPTNEKLFF
D: NA
size: NA
J: TRBJ1-4
V: TRBV5-1

DNA: TGTGCCAGCAGACCGGGACAGGGGACACCCTCTTGGGGCTACACCTTC
CDR3: CASRPGQGTPSWGYTF
D: TRBD1
size: NA
J: TRBJ1-2
V: TRBV6-4

DNA: TGTGCCAGTAAGAGGGGCAGGGAGGTCACTGAAGCTTTCTTT
CDR3: CASKRGREVTEAFF
D: NA
size: NA
J: TRBJ1-1
V: TRBV19

DNA: TGTGCCAGCATGGCACAGGGCACCACTGAAGCTTTCTTT
CDR3: CASMAQGTTEAFF
D: NA
size: once
J: TRBJ1-1
V: TRBV27

DNA: TGTGCCAGCAGTTACTCGAAGGCACAGCCTACGCAGTATTTT
CDR3: CASSYSKAQPTQYF
D: NA
size: NA
J: TRBJ2-3
V: TRBV6-5

DNA: TGTGCCAGCAGCTTCCCCGGGACTCCGGCTAATTCACCCCTCCACTTT
CDR3: CASSFPGTPANSPLHF
D: NA
size: NA
J: TRBJ1-6
V: TRBV7-8

DNA: TGTGCCAGCTCACCAGATAAGCTAGCGGGAGGAGAGACCCAGTACTTC
CDR3: CASSPDKLAGGETQYF
D: TRBD2
size: NA
J: TRBJ2-5
V: TRBV18

DNA: TGTGCCAGCTCGCAATATAAACAGGGCCTATTCAATCAGCCCCAGCATTTT
CDR3: CASSQYKQGLFNQPQHF
D: NA
size: NA
J: TRBJ1-5
V: TRBV18

DNA: TGTGCCAGCAGTGAAGGGGCAGGGATCCCGATTAACTATGGCTACACCTTC
CDR3: CASSEGAGIPINYGYTF
D: NA
size: few
J: TRBJ1-2
V: TRBV6-1